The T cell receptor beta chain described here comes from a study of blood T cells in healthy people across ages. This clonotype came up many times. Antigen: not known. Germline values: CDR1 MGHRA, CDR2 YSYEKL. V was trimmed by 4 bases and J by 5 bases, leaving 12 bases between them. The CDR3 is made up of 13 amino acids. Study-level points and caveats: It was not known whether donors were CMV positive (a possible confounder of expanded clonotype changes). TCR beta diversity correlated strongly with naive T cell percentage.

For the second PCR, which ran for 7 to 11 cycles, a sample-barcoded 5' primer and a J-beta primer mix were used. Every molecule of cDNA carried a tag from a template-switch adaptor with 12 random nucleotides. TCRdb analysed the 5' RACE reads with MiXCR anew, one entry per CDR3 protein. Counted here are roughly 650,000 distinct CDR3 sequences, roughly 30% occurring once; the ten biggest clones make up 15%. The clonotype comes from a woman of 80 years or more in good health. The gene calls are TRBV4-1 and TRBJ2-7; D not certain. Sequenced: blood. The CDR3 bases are TGCGCCAGCAGCCGAAAAAGCTGGGACGAGCAGTACTTC. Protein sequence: CASSRKSWDEQYF.